This T cell receptor beta chain was recorded in a study of T-cell memory formation after mild COVID-19. TCR alpha and TCR beta cDNA libraries carrying sample barcodes and UMIs came from 5'RACE with constant-segment primers. TCRdb recomputed calls from the 5' RACE reads with MiXCR, one row per CDR3 protein. The sample records fewer than 300,000 distinct CDR3 sequences, about 20% being singletons. The CDR3 runs to 14 residues. From germline, CDR1 is MNHNY and CDR2 SVGAGI (reference sequence). Deletions cut 6 bases from V and 5 bases from J, with 16 bases between. The source is a man between 18 and 29 years old who had mild COVID-19 (a few samples of this study predate the infection). Cell type and time point are not known. Sequencing used PBMCs or a T cell subset sorted from them (not recorded which). The chain is built from TRBV6-6 and TRBJ1-1; a possible D gene is TRBD1 (6 bases). The CDR3 sequence: CASRLNQGSTEAFF. CDR3 DNA sequence: TGTGCCAGCAGACTTAATCAGGGGAGTACTGAAGCTTTCTTT.